This TCR beta chain was sequenced in a study of blood T cell repertoires in COVID-19. Across the whole study: Researchers got acute and convalescent COVID-19 samples from the United States, Italy and Spain. PBMCs, B-cell-depleted T cells, or T cells were the source of the cDNA or gDNA that made up the material.

V shed 5 bases and J 4 bases; nucleotides not matched to a gene: 5. CDR3 size: 15 residues. The germline V gene encodes CDR1 SGHAT and CDR2 FQNNGV. Original processing notes: Reference gene primer amplification gave nucleated cell count estimates. Profiling relied on immunoSEQ multiplex PCR, and the TCRdb table lists in-frame clones only, not all of them. V and J calls and clone size come straight from that table; D and trimming were deduced from the DNA. The profile shows over 200,000 clones, about 90% of them singletons. V gene TRBV11-2 combines with J gene TRBJ2-1; 10 bases are shared with TRBD1. The specimen sequenced was peripheral blood. This receptor was obtained from a woman aged 55 to 70 with acute or convalescent COVID-19. The CDR3 DNA reads TGTGCCAGCAGCCCCGGGACAGGGGCGTACAATGAGCAGTTCTTC. This translates into CASSPGTGAYNEQFF.